Listed below are T cell receptor beta chains from one sample, sequenced in a study of cytotoxic CD8 clonotypes in ibrutinib-treated CLL. Produced via immunoSEQ multiplex PCR; TCRdb's table is partial and in-frame only. The profile shows approximately 50,000 clones, around 68% of them singletons. The sequenced sample was PBMCs, obtained after 12 months of ibrutinib treatment. All receptors come from a human donor with chronic lymphocytic leukemia. The conserved cysteine and the conserved F or W are not part of the CDR3 here.

CDR3: ASSLAADTQY
J: TRBJ2-3
V: TRBV7-8

CDR3: ASSLAAANVLT
J: TRBJ2-6
V: TRBV7-2

CDR3: ASSISSGGADTQY
J: TRBJ2-3
V: TRBV5-1

CDR3: ASSPLFMGGEETQY
J: TRBJ2-5
V: TRBV19

CDR3: ASSEWAGYTGELF
J: TRBJ2-2
V: TRBV6-1

CDR3: ASSLAGRVGTGELF
J: TRBJ2-2
V: TRBV5-1

CDR3: ATSRDNLAASNYGYT
J: TRBJ1-2
V: TRBV15

CDR3: ASSQDRVRGYT
J: TRBJ1-2
V: TRBV2

CDR3: ASGLVGSHRMNTEAF
J: TRBJ1-1
V: TRBV12-5

CDR3: ASSSPYEQY
J: TRBJ2-7
V: TRBV6-5

CDR3: ASSERGLSAVARETQY
J: TRBJ2-5
V: TRBV6-1

CDR3: ASSGAGGRYYGYT
J: TRBJ1-2
V: TRBV9

CDR3: ASSPRASGNTIY
J: TRBJ1-3
V: TRBV14

CDR3: ASSPRPLEQY
J: TRBJ2-7
V: TRBV11-2

CDR3: ASSHDSVQPQH
J: TRBJ1-5
V: TRBV11-2

CDR3: ASSDSSRAGQTYGYT
J: TRBJ1-2
V: TRBV6-4

CDR3: ASSLNQGANTGELF
J: TRBJ2-2
V: TRBV11-1

CDR3: ASSLGIGSNQPQH
J: TRBJ1-5
V: TRBV5-4